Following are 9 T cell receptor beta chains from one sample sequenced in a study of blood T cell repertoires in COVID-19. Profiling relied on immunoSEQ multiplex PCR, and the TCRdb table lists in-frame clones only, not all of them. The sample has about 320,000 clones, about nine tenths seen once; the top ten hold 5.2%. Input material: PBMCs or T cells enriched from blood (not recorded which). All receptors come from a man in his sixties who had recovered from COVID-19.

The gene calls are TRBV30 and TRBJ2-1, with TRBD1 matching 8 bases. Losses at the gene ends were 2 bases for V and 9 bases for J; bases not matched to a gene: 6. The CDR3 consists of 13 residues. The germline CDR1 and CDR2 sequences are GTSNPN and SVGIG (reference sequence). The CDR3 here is CAWSTQGASEQFF. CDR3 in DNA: TGTGCCTGGAGTACGCAGGGGGCAAGTGAGCAGTTCTTC.

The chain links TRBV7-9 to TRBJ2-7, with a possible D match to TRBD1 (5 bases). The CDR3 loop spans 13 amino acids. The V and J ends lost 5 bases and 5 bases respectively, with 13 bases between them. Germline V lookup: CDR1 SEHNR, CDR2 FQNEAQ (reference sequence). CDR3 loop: CASSPARENEQYF. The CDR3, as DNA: TGTGCCAGCAGCCCCGCCAGGGAAAACGAGCAGTACTTC.

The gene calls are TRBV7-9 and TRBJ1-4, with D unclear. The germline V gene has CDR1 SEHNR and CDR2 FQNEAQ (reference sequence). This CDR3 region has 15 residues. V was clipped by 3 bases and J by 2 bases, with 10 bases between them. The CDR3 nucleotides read TGTGCCAGCAGCTTCAAACAGAAGACTAATGAAAAACTGTTTTTT. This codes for CASSFKQKTNEKLFF.

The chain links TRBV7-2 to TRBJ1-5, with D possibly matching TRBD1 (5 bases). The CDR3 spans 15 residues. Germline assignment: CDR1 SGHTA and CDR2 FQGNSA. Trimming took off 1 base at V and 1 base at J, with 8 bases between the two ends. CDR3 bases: TGTGCCAGCAGCTTAGGGGCAGGGAGCAATCAGCCCCAGCATTTT. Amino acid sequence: CASSLGAGSNQPQHF.

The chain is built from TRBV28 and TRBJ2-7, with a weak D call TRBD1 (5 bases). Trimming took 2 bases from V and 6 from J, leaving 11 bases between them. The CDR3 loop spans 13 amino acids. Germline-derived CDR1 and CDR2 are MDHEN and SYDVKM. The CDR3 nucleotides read TGTGCCAGCAGTTTAAAGGTGCAGGGCGAGCAGTACTTC. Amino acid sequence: CASSLKVQGEQYF.

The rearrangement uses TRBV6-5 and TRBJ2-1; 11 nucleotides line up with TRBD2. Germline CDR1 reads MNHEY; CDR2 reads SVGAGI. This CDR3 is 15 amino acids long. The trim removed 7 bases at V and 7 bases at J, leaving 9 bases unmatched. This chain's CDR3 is CASIETASGRNEQFF. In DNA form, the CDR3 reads TGTGCCAGCATCGAAACGGCTAGCGGGAGGAATGAGCAGTTCTTC.

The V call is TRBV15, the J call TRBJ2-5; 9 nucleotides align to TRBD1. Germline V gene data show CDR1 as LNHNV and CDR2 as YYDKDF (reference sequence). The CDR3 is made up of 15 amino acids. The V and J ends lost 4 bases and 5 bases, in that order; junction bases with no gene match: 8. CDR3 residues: CATSIWGTGSETQYF. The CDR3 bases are TGTGCCACCAGCATCTGGGGGACAGGGTCGGAGACCCAGTACTTC. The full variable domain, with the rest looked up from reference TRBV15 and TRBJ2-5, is DAMVIQNPRYQVTQFGKPVTLSCSQTLNHNVMYWYQQKSSQAPKLLFHYYDKDFNNEADTPDNFQSRRPNTSFCFLDIRSPGLGDTAMYLCATSIWGTGSETQYFGPGTRLLVL.

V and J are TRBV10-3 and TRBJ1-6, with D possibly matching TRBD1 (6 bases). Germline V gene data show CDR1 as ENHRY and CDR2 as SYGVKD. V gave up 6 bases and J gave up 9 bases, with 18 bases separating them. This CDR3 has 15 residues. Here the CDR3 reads CAISRDINLGSPLHF. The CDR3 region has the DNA TGTGCCATCAGCCGGGACATCAACTTGGGTTCACCCCTCCACTTT.

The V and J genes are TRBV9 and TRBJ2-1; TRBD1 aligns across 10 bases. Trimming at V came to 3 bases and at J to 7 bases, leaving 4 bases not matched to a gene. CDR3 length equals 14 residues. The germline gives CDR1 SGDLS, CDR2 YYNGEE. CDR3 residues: CASSGRDRGNEQFF. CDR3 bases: TGTGCCAGCAGCGGCCGGGACAGGGGAAATGAGCAGTTCTTC.